This T cell receptor beta chain is drawn from a study of blood T cell repertoires in COVID-19. Across the study: The United States, Italy and Spain were the sources of the acute and convalescent COVID-19 samples. PBMCs, B-cell-depleted T cells, or T cells provided the cDNA or gDNA that made up the material.

Original processing notes: Estimation of nucleated cell counts was performed using reference gene primer amplification. Using immunoSEQ multiplex PCR, the repertoire was profiled, and TCRdb retains in-frame clones only, with some absent. From that table come the V and J calls and clone size; the DNA was used to work out D and trimming. Of about 260,000 clones detected, approximately 84% appear once; the ten largest clones hold 1.5% to 2%. The CDR3 has 15 residues. CDR1 is SEHNR and CDR2 is FQNEAQ in the germline V gene (reference sequence). V gave up 5 bases and J gave up 1 base, with 14 bases separating them.

Specimen: peripheral blood. The TCR comes from an elderly woman with acute or convalescent COVID-19. The chain carries TRBV7-9 and TRBJ1-2, with D maybe TRBD1 (5 bases). The DNA of the CDR3 is TGTGCCAGCAGCGTGCAGGGTTATGTTAACTATGGCTACACCTTC. Translated: CASSVQGYVNYGYTF.